This T cell receptor beta chain was captured by sequencing in a study of blood T cell repertoires in COVID-19. The wider study: From T cells, B-cell-depleted T cells, or PBMCs came the material, which was cDNA or gDNA.

The table came from immunoSEQ multiplex PCR; TCRdb's copy has only in-frame clones and leaves some out. Among just over 650,000 clones listed, around 90% were seen once. In this sample, this clone turned up once. Sequenced sample: peripheral blood. The receptor comes from a woman between 18 and 29 years old with acute or convalescent COVID-19.

CDR3 residues: CASTPSDRASLYEQYF. CDR3 DNA: TGTGCCAGCACCCCAAGCGACAGGGCCTCTTTGTACGAGCAGTACTTC. The chain couples TRBV6-6 to TRBJ2-7; 7 nucleotides line up with TRBD1. Germline loops: CDR1 MNHNY, CDR2 SVGAGI (reference sequence). The ends lost 7 bases at V and 4 bases at J; junction bases unmatched: 16. The length of the CDR3 is 16 residues.